This note documents a single T cell receptor beta chain sequence. The PCR had 60 Vbeta and 13 Jbeta primers. The protocol was immunoSEQ multiplex PCR, while the TCRdb copy is restricted to in-frame clones and leaves out a portion. Here the sample spans around 160,000 clones, under 85% being singletons. The sample belongs to a study of cytomegalovirus exposure and HLA in healthy donors. The sequenced material came from PBMCs. The clonotype comes from a man aged 50 or older in good health and CMV-seropositive.

CDR3 nucleotide sequence: TGTGCCAGTAGGCCTATAGAGAGCAATCAGCCCCAGCATTTT. It specifies CASRPIESNQPQHF. V is TRBV19 and J is TRBJ1-5; D remains ambiguous. Trimming shortened V by 6 bases and J by 1 base, and 10 bases separated the two germline ends. The CDR3 consists of 14 residues. Germline V CDR1 and CDR2: LNHDA, SQIVND (reference sequence).